This T cell receptor (beta chain) was obtained from a study of control samples from healthy donors and cancer patients (dated by TCRdb to the early 2020s). Library preparation used the immunoSEQ multiplex PCR assay. TCRdb's version of the immuneACCESS table is confined to in-frame rearrangements and falls short of the full clone set. An unresolved V gene accounts for under half of the shortfall where checked; the remainder is of unknown origin. The sample includes roughly 89,000 clones, with roughly nine tenths observed a single time. 17% of the sample is in the top ten clones. The CDR3 contains 11 residues, cysteine and phenylalanine counted. The read is trimmed to its CDR3 DNA, 33 bases read in frame from base 1. V gives up 8 bases and J gives up 4 bases, and the segment between their germline ends measures 6 bases. The germline V gene (reference sequence) yields LNHDA for CDR1 and SQIVND for CDR2.

As to this clone: This receptor's antigen is unknown. One base away there is no much larger clone; base qualities are not given.

This sequence originates from a man aged 45-65 years in good health. Sequencing used blood. The rearrangement combines TRBV19 with TRBJ2-1; the D gene remains uncertain. The nucleotide sequence reads as follows: TGTGCCAGTGGTAGGTACAATGAGCAGTTCTTC. Its amino acids are CASGRYNEQFF.